This T cell receptor (beta chain) was obtained from a study of cytomegalovirus exposure and HLA in healthy donors (dated by TCRdb to the late 2010s). At the level of the whole study: In an earlier analysis of around 540 of the donors, 276 Gb of sequence data and about 110 million unique TCR beta sequences from about 179 million T cells were reported. An early release that covered fewer than 750 HLA-typed donors contained about 290 gigabases of sequencing data and tens of millions of unique TCR sequences. The genetic ancestry cluster associated with self-reported Caucasian donors included around 76% of the roughly 390 genotyped donors. The study aimed to test whether signatures of past pathogen exposure could be identified by cataloging public T cell receptors. The study profiled the T cell repertoires of around 700 subjects by immunosequencing and related them to cytomegalovirus serostatus. In addition to the first cohort of roughly 700 subjects, a separate validation cohort of 120 different subjects was used. To predict cytomegalovirus infection status, the study combined high-throughput TCR immunosequencing, statistical association of individual TCRs with disease status, and machine learning. A later analysis re-analyzed previously published TCR beta repertoires from approximately 670 donors and added high-resolution HLA genotyping to study TCR occurrence patterns. In the later analysis, no new phenotypic data were used to find candidate immune exposures; instead, reliance was placed on TCR beta sequences and their occurrence across donors. In an earlier analysis of about 590 of the donors, high-throughput TCR beta sequencing was used to judge whether each TCR beta V gene segment behaved as functional or pseudogenic. Alongside the repertoire data, information on donor age, sex, ethnicity and CMV serostatus was compiled. Genome-wide SNP genotypes for about 65% of the 666 donors were used in a later genetic analysis, which treated that subset as a discovery cohort. All discovery cohort repertoires had been generated on a single sequencing platform. HLA typing covered class I and class II loci at four-digit resolution. Typing coverage differed by locus: A, B, C, DRB1 and DQB1 were typed in roughly 620-640 donors, DQA1 in approximately 520, DPA1 in nearly 610, and DPB1 in 400 to 480. Because of strong linkage in the cohort, four to six DR-DQ haplotypes were treated as single units for association and clustering. Across some 400 genotyped donors of the cohort, an average of about 240,000 unique TCR beta nucleotide sequences per donor were sequenced, and roughly 17% of those sequences were non-productive.

The cohort consisted of 650 to 700 healthy bone marrow donors. At the time of sampling, all cohort members were nominally healthy, though unrecorded immune exposures were likely present. The donor tested CMV seropositive and was one of the 289 seropositive cohort members. A peripheral blood sample was collected from each donor, and TCR beta sequencing was performed on peripheral blood mononuclear cells. Genomic DNA extraction from the blood cell samples was performed with the Qiagen DNeasy Blood Extraction Kit. Deletion took 5 bases off V and 6 bases off J, with a span of 10 bases between the germline ends. The germline V gene gives CDR1 as MNHEY and CDR2 as SVGAGI. The CDR3 runs 12 residues from the cysteine to the phenylalanine. This entry keeps only the CDR3 DNA: 36 bases, framed from base 1. With regard to this clone: It has no known antigen specificity. Base qualities are missing; no much larger clone stands one base away.

Receptor libraries were prepared by the immunoSEQ multiplex PCR assay. The multiplex PCR relied on a mix of 60 forward primers for TCR Vbeta segments and 13 reverse primers for TCR Jbeta segments. Amplification of the CDR3 region of rearranged TCR beta genes was performed with a multiplex PCR assay on genomic DNA. Amplified TCR beta libraries were sequenced as 87-base-pair reads on the Illumina HiSeq System. The paper's data handling went like this. A later analysis counted some 80 million unique TCR beta chains across the 500 to 850 repertoires, and around 12 million of these chains were shared by at least two donors. Raw reads were error-corrected and collapsed into unique sequences with a nearest-neighbor algorithm that merged closely related sequences to remove PCR and sequencing errors. V, D and J gene segments were assigned by aligning CDR3 sequences to IMGT reference sequences. For a sequence to be retained, a match of at least six nucleotides to both a V gene segment and a J gene segment was required. A rearrangement counted as productive if the CDR3 had no stop codons and remained in frame with V and J, and every other rearrangement counted as non-productive. Following IMGT convention, CDR3 was defined as the stretch from the second conserved V-encoded cysteine to the conserved J-encoded phenylalanine. Sequences without an unambiguous match to a single V gene segment were excluded from the earlier analysis of a few hundred of the donors. An earlier analysis of approximately 590 of the donors called V segments functional above 56.7% productive rearrangements and segregating when the between-donor standard deviation exceeded 5%. To diagnose cytomegalovirus status from the catalog of TCR beta chain sequences, a statistical classification framework was built. In a later analysis, TCR nucleotide sequences were compared against IMGT/GENE-DB human TR gene sequences so that V and J genes could be assigned. A later analysis assigned CDR3 sequences and most-parsimonious VDJ recombination scenarios with the TCRdist pipeline. In a later analysis, each TCR beta chain was defined by its CDR3 amino acid sequence together with its V-gene family, and reads lacking a unique V-gene family were excluded. In a later analysis, fewer than 650 highly shared, low-generation-probability nucleotide sequences were removed to address suspected cross-contamination and a sequencing artifact. In a later analysis, a clonal expansion index was calculated for each public chain from normalized within-repertoire ranks of inferred template counts. Generation probabilities in a later analysis came from a VDJ recombination model fitted to out-of-frame rearrangements, and those results were checked against IGoR. A later analysis scored TCR-TCR, TCR-HLA and TCR-CMV co-occurrence with hypergeometric tests, applying a repertoire-size bias correction to TCR pairs. False discovery rates were estimated in a later analysis by permuting HLA or CMV assignments 20 times. In a later analysis, co-occurring TCRs were grouped using DBSCAN, with TCRdist sequence similarity added in when clustering inside HLA-allele-positive subsets. Co-occurrence clustering excluded repertoires with fewer than 30,000 or more than 120,000 public chains, plus five with anomalous nucleotide sharing. TCRdb stores this immuneACCESS table with in-frame sequences only. Part of the clones is absent; in the studies checked, under half of the shortfall reflects unresolved V genes, and no reason is known for the rest. V, J and clone size derive from that table, while D and trimming were established from the DNA sequence. Recorded for this sample are 200,000 to 300,000 clones; about four fifths of them occurred a single time. The ten most abundant clones make up 5% to 6.5% of the sample.

Points the paper makes about the study in general: The classifier was reported to diagnose cytomegalovirus status with high specificity and sensitivity in both the original and validation cohorts. A later genetic analysis reported fewer N-insertions in productive TCRs among donors in an Asian-associated ancestry cluster than the roughly 720-donor mean. Most TCR sequences were seen in very few donors, while some public TCRs were found in many individuals. A group of highly shared sequence variants was considered likely to be a technical artifact of the sequencing pipeline. Linkage disequilibrium might explain the correlated functional status among segregating V segments, but an unknown experimental factor could not be ruled out. In a later analysis, several top co-occurrence clusters were reported to appear linked to parvovirus B19, influenza, CMV and Epstein-Barr virus. In a later analysis, HLA-associated TCR beta chains were found to be more clonally expanded and to have lower generation probabilities than equally common non-associated chains. Some IMGT-functional V segments, including TRBV6-2 and TRBV6-3, could not be distinguished by the 87-base-pair reads and were therefore excluded. Broadly in line with IMGT annotations, most TCR beta V segments showed up in productive rearrangements about 87% or about 30% of the time in an earlier analysis of under 700 of the donors. In a later analysis, TCR association rates were found to vary across HLA loci, with the most associated TCRs seen for DRB1 alleles and the fewest for HLA-C alleles. According to the authors, the approach could potentially be generalized to other disease states and immunological phenotypes. Because some donors lacked HLA typing at each locus, the association tests relied only on the typed subset. When HLA alleles, especially DR and DQ, strongly co-occurred, TCR associations were difficult to assign to individual alleles. Most CMV-associated TCR beta chains appeared to be HLA-restricted in a later analysis, and the HLA associations seemed to be driven largely by CMV exposure. Roughly uniform sequencing depth across donors was assumed in presence/absence analyses, although this assumption may not hold. V-gene and J-gene trimming of TCR beta chains was associated with a missense DCLRE1C variant in a later genetic analysis, and the association was replicated in an independent cohort. A total of about 150 TCR beta chains were listed by the study as associated with cytomegalovirus. The cohort was sequenced for TCR beta chains only, and without alpha or paired-chain data the features that could be detected were limited. Specific HLA alleles were associated with over 15,000 TCR beta sequences at a false discovery rate of 0.05 in a later analysis. A further reported finding was that TCR beta sequences accurately predicted the HLA-A and HLA-B alleles for most subjects in the first cohort. In vitro tests confirmed that a few of the cytomegalovirus-associated TCR beta chains recognize cytomegalovirus antigens. Seventeen rarely observed V segments, including chromosome 9 orphons, were excluded from the earlier analysis of several hundred of the donors because counts were too low. The only immune exposure information available for the cohort was CMV serostatus.

The receptor chain draws on TRBV6-5 and TRBJ1-1; the D gene is not confidently resolved. This receptor was obtained from a woman aged 40 to 55 in good health and CMV-seropositive. The source material was PBMCs. The CDR3 corresponds to CASSPPSPEAFF. The DNA sequence is given as TGTGCCAGCAGTCCTCCCTCCCCTGAAGCTTTCTTT.